The clone carrying this T cell receptor beta chain was seen a handful of times. What it recognizes is unknown. Primers used in a second PCR of roughly 6 to 11 cycles were a sample-barcoded 5' primer and a J-beta primer mix. A template-switch adaptor with 12 random nucleotides tagged each cDNA molecule. Using its own MiXCR run on the 5' RACE reads, TCRdb lists one record per CDR3 protein. The sample consists of roughly 800,000 distinct CDR3 sequences, roughly 60% of them appearing once. The source of the sample is a study of blood T cells in healthy people across ages. The overall study: Template-switching capture recovered about one barcoded beta molecule per two T cells.

Each sample yielded at least 5 micrograms of PBMC total RNA. The CDR3 runs to 15 residues. Germline values: CDR1 SGHTA, CDR2 FQGNSA. V gave up 5 bases and J gave up 0 bases, with 12 bases separating them. Overall study results and limits: It was held that the diversity estimates obtained from one million T cells were underestimates.

This chain uses TRBV7-2 with TRBJ2-3; a possible D gene is TRBD2 (6 bases). The sample comprised blood. The TCR was taken from a man under 40 in good health. This chain's CDR3 is CASSPLATSTDTQYF. The CDR3 DNA follows: TGTGCCAGCAGCCCCCTAGCGACTAGCACAGATACGCAGTATTTT. The whole variable domain, remainder taken from reference TRBV7-2 and TRBJ2-3, is GAGVSQSPSNKVTEKGKDVELRCDPISGHTALYWYRQSLGQGLEFLIYFQGNSAPDKSGLPSDRFSAERTGGSVSTLTIQRTQQEDSAVYLCASSPLATSTDTQYFGPGTRLTVL.